This note documents a single T cell receptor beta chain sequence. In its sample, this clonotype was seen a few times. Its antigen has not been determined. One base away there is no much larger clone; base qualities are not given. This sample was included in a study of T cells after yellow fever vaccination (dated by TCRdb to 2018 to 2020). Regarding the research as a whole: The SMART-Seq v4 Ultra Low Input RNA kit was used to prepare libraries from fractions with low cell numbers. Bulk TCR alpha and beta repertoires were sequenced longitudinally to track T-cell clones before and after primary and booster YFV17D yellow fever vaccination. Two healthy male donors made up the cohort, one aged 18 to 29 years and the other aged 30 to 40 years. Blood was collected at multiple timepoints before and after primary and secondary immunization, and bulk PBMC replicates and cell subsets were isolated.

Results and caveats for the whole study, not just this receptor: After the booster, most of the clones that had expanded following primary vaccination were detected again (approximately 96% of CD4 and more than 85% of CD8), which suggests that memory was broadly maintained. The secondary T-cell response was weaker than the primary response but faster, peaking on day 5 instead of day 15. The study included only a couple of donors, which limits how far the findings can be generalized. A small fraction of clonotypes appeared in both the CD4 and CD8 compartments, likely as a result of convergent recombination. FACS-sorted repertoires could contain abundant contaminating clonotypes from the bulk population, so computational filtering was required.

The sample's treatment or condition label, in plain terms: live attenuated yellow fever vaccine strain. PBMCs were isolated from peripheral blood using a standard Ficoll-Paque protocol. Dynabeads CD4 and CD8 positive selection kits were used to isolate CD4 and CD8 T-cell fractions. TriZol was used to extract RNA from bulk PBMCs, from CD4 and CD8 fractions, and from dextramer-positive and dextramer-negative fractions. The sequencer was an Illumina NovaSeq 6000. Synthesis of TCR cDNA relied on 5'RACE template switching, a step that introduced a universal primer site along with unique molecular identifiers. Priming of cDNA synthesis was performed from both the TCR alpha and TCR beta constant segments. Library amplification used two PCR steps, and the second PCR step added sample barcodes and sequencing adapters. Libraries were sequenced on Illumina HiSeq 2500 (2x100 bp) or NovaSeq (2x150 bp). Per the source publication's procedure: MIGEC was used to demultiplex reads and collapse the reads into UMI consensus sequences, and MiXCR was used for V(D)J alignment. Using edgeR on replicate PBMC samples, clonotypes were called vaccine-responding if FDR was below 0.01 and the log2 fold change was above 5 up to day 15. Each bulk clonotype received a CD4 or CD8 identity based on whether the sequenced CD4 or CD8 repertoire contained that clonotype at higher abundance. The public reads were reanalyzed by TCRdb: fastp trimming at Q25, MiXCR alignment, in-frame beta chains only. Rows are unified per CDR3 protein, each entry keeping the most common DNA and genes. The V and J calls were not made by the authors but by TCRdb's processing. For this sample there are about 340,000 distinct CDR3 sequences; approximately 12% appear just once. The ten largest account for 3% to 4% of the sample.

CDR1 and CDR2 were assigned from the germline V gene as SGHRS and YFSETQ. The CDR3 goes from the cysteine to the phenylalanine over 15 residues. Only the CDR3 DNA stays, 45 bases, in frame from base 1. V was cut back by 4 bases and J by 0 bases, leaving a gap of 13 bases between them. The starting material was CD4+ T cells sorted from PBMCs, obtained 15 days after the yellow fever booster vaccination. The V and J genes are TRBV5-1 and TRBJ1-1, with TRBD1 perhaps the D gene, on 6 matching bases. The receptor comes from a man younger than 35 who received the YFV17D yellow fever vaccine. The DNA sequence is as follows: TGCGCCAGCAGCCCCTGGGGGGGCATGAACACTGAAGCTTTCTTT. Translation gives CASSPWGGMNTEAFF.